This T cell receptor (beta chain) was retrieved from a study of T cell repertoires in cytomegalovirus infection. Study summary: HLA-B-restricted CMV epitopes that are well studied, plus recently identified HLA-C-restricted ones, were used by the study. Both CMV infection and a matching HLA type were indicated by public TCR beta signatures.

The germline CDR1 and CDR2 sequences are MNHNS and SASEGT. V dropped 10 bases and J dropped 0 bases, with 12 bases sitting between them. CDR3 length: 13 amino acids. TCRdb independently ran MiXCR on the reads; one entry per CDR3 protein. This table has tens of thousands of distinct CDR3 sequences, under 20% appearing once. This clonotype has just a few counts. The antigen is undetermined. Points from the study as a whole: Using cumulative public TCR beta family frequency, the authors identified those who carried CMV together with the relevant HLA. CMV-specific TCR beta clonotypes restricted by HLA-C were the ones dominating the ex vivo response.

The genes are TRBV6-1 and TRBJ1-1; D uncertain. The material was CD8+ T cells from cultured PBMCs, obtained from culture after CMV antigen stimulation. The receptor comes from a human donor in good health (CMV status not recorded). Some clones in this sample may be carry-over from other donors' samples. This CDR3 reads CATKDGMNTEAFF. Here the CDR3 DNA reads TGTGCCACCAAGGACGGAATGAACACTGAAGCTTTCTTT.